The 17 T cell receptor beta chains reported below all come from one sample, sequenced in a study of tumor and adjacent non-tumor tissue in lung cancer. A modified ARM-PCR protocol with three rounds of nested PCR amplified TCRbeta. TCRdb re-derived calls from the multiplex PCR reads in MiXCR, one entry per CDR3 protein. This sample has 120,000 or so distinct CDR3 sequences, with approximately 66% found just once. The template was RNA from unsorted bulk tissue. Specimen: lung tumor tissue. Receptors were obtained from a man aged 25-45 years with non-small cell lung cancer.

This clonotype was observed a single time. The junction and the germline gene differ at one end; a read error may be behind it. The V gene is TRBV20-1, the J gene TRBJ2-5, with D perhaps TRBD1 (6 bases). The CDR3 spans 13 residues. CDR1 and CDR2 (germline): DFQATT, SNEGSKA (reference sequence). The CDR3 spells CSASPVGAETHYF. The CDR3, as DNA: TGCAGTGCTAGCCCAGTGGGGGCGGAGACCCACTACTTC.

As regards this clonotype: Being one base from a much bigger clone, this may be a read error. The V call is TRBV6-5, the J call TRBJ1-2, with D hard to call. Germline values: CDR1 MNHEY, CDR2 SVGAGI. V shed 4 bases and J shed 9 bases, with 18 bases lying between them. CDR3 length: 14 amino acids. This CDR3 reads CASSFSRRGGSYTF. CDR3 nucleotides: TGTGCCAGCAGTTTCTCGAGGCGGGGAGGAAGCTACACCTTC.

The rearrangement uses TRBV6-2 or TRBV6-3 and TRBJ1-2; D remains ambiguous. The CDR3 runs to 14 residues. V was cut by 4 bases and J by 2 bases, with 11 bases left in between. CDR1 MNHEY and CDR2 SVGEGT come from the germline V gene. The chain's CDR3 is CASSSTWPNYGYTF. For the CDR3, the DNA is TGTGCCAGCAGTTCGACATGGCCGAACTATGGCTACACCTTC.

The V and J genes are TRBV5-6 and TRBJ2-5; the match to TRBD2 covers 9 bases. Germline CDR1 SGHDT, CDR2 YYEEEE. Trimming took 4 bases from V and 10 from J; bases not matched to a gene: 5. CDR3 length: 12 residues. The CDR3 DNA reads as TGTGCCAGCAGCCCTTTAGCGGGGGTCCAGTACTTC. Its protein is CASSPLAGVQYF.

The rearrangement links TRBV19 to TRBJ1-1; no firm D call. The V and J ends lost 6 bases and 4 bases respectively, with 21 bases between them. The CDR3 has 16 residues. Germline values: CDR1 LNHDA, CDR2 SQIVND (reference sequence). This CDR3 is CASRVRLGTGSTEAFF. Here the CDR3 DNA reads TGTGCCAGTAGAGTAAGACTTGGCACGGGGAGCACTGAAGCTTTCTTT.

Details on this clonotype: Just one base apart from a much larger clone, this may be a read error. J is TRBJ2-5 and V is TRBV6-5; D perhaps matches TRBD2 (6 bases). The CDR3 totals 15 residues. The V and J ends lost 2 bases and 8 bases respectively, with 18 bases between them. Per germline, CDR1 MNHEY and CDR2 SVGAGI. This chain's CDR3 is CASSYNGGALRTQYF. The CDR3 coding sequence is TGTGCCAGCAGTTACAACGGGGGAGCCCTCAGAACCCAGTACTTC.

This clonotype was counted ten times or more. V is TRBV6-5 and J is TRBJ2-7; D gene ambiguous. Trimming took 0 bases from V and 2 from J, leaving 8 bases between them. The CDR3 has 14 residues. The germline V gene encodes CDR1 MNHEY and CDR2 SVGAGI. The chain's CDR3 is CASSYSTSTYEQYF. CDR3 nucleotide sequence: TGTGCCAGCAGTTACTCGACAAGTACCTACGAGCAGTACTTC.

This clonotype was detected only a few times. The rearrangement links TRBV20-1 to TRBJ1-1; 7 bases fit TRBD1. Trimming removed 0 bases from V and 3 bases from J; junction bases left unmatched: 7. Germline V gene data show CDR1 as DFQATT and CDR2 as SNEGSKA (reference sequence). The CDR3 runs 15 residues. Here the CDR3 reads CSARDERQGHTEAFF. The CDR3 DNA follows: TGCAGTGCTAGAGATGAAAGACAGGGACACACTGAAGCTTTCTTT.

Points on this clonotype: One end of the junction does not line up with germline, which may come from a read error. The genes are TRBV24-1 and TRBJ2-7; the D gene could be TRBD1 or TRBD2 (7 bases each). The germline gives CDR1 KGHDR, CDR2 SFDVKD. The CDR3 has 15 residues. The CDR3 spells CATSDFRGGSYEQYF. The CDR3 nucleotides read TGTGCCACCAGTGATTTCAGGGGGGGATCCTACGAGCAGTACTTT.

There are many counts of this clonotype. The chain's CDR3 is CASSRGLSYNEQFF. CDR3 coding DNA: TGTGCCAGCTCCAGGGGGTTATCCTACAATGAGCAGTTCTTC. J is TRBJ2-1 and V is TRBV6-2 or TRBV6-3, with TRBD1 identical over 7 bases. From germline, CDR1 is MNHEY and CDR2 SVGEGT. There are 14 residues in the CDR3. V dropped 8 bases and J dropped 1; count of bases not matched to a gene: 5.

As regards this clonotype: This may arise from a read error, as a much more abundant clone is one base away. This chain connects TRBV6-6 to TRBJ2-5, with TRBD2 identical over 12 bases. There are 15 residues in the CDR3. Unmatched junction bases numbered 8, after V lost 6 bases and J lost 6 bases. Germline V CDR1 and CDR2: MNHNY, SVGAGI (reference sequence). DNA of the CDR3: TGTGCCAGCAGCGTGGGACTAGCGGGTGGACAGACCCAGTACTTC. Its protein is CASSVGLAGGQTQYF.

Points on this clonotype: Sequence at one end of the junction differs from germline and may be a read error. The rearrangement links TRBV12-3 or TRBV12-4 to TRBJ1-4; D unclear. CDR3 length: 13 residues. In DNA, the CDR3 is TGTGTCAGCAGAAGACCGGGAGAAGAAAAACTGTTTTTC. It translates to CVSRRPGEEKLFF.

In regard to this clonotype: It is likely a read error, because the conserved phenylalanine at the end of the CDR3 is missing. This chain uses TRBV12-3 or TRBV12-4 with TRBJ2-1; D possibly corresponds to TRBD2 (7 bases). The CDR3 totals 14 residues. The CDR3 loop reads CVSMRGGQYNEQFI. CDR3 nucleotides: TGTGTCAGCATGAGGGGGGGACAATACAATGAGCAGTTCATC.

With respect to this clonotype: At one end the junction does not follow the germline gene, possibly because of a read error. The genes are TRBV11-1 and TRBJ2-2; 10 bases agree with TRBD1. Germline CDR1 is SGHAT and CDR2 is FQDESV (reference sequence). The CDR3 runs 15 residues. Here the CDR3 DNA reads TGTGCCAGTAGCTTCGGACAGGGGGGGACCGGGGAGCTGTTTTTT. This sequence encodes CASSFGQGGTGELFF.

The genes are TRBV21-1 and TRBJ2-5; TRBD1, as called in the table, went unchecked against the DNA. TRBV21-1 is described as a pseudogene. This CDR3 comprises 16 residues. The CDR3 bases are TGTGCCAGCAGCAAAAGACCAGGGACCCCTGGGGAGACCCAGTACTTC. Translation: CASSKRPGTPGETQYF.

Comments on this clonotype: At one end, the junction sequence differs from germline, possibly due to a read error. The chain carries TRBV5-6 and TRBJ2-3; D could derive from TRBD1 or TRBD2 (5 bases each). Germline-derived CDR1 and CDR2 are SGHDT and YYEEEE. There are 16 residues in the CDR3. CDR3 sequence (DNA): TGTGTCAGCGCCCAAGGGGACGGCTGGGGAACAGATACGCAGTATTTT. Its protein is CVSAQGDGWGTDTQYF.

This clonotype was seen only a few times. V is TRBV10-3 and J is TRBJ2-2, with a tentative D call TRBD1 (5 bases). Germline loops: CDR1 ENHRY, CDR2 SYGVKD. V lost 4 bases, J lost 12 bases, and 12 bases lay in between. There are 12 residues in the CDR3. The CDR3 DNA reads TGTGCCATCAGTGTTTGGGGCGGAAAGCTGTTTTTT. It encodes CAISVWGGKLFF.